The text below deals with one T cell receptor (beta chain). With 3 bases clipped from V and 3 bases from J, the junction kept 16 bases outside the gene matches. This CDR3 comprises 19 residues. CDR1 is SGHDT, CDR2 YYEEEE, per germline. TCRdb's copy holds only in-frame clones and misses some; the assay was immunoSEQ multiplex PCR. The sample holds about 540,000 clones, approximately 78% seen once. These data are taken from a study of shared T cell receptors in the human thymus. This sample also belongs to another study, concerning human thymus T cells.

The TCR sequence derives from a boy under three years old with a congenital heart defect. The sample taken for sequencing was thymocytes. The V call is TRBV5-6, the J call TRBJ2-5; 11 bases fit TRBD2. CDR3 nucleotide sequence: TGTGCCAGCAGCTCCCGAAGGGGGGTAGCGGGAGGGAAAAAAGAGACCCAGTACTTC. It encodes CASSSRRGVAGGKKETQYF.